The clone carrying this T cell receptor (beta chain) was seen a handful of times. Germline CDR1 and CDR2: SQVTM and ANQGSEA. The V gene lost 0 bases and the J gene lost 2 bases, with 4 bases spanning the gap. The CDR3 length is 12 residues. This sample stems from a study of blood T cell repertoires in COVID-19. Across the study: Italy, Spain and the United States were the sources of the convalescent and acute COVID-19 samples.

In the original processing: Reference gene primer amplification yielded estimated nucleated cell counts. This table comes from immunoSEQ multiplex PCR, and its TCRdb copy is limited to in-frame clones, with some not included. D and trimming come from the DNA, and the V and J calls and clone size come from that table. The sample gives over 120,000 clones, 65% to 85% of which show up once; more than 1.5% is in the top ten. The gene calls are TRBV29-1 and TRBJ2-5; D not resolved. This clonotype was sampled from a woman in her sixties or seventies with acute or convalescent COVID-19. The sequencing sample was made of peripheral blood. This CDR3 is CSVEDRQETQYF. The CDR3 nucleotides are TGCAGCGTTGAAGACAGACAAGAGACCCAGTACTTC.